This entry is about one T cell receptor beta chain. What it binds is unknown. The CDR3 runs 16 residues. Germline assignment: CDR1 LGHNA and CDR2 YNFKEQ. Trimming took 1 base from V and 5 from J, leaving 14 bases between them. The TCRbeta library incorporated unique molecular identifiers. MiXCR was run by TCRdb on the PCR reads, yielding one entry per CDR3 protein. The sample has approximately 650,000 distinct CDR3 sequences, around 14% seen once. The data originate from a study of T-cell reconstitution after alpha-beta-depleted transplantation in children. Study-level results: T-cell numbers and diversity one year post-transplant derived largely from freshly generated T cells. Surviving recipient cells, namely T cells and thymic progenitors, were the source of high day-60 TCRbeta diversity in some patients.

The chain links TRBV4-2 to TRBJ2-2, with D possibly matching TRBD1 (6 bases). The input for sequencing was PBMCs, taken before TCRalphabeta/CD19-depleted stem cell transplant. The clonotype originates from a girl aged 2 to 9 with congenital amegakaryocytic thrombocytopenia, due to receive a stem cell transplant. The DNA of the CDR3 is TGTGCCAGCAGCCAAGCTGAGACAGGTCCGACCGGGGAGCTGTTTTTT. Protein sequence: CASSQAETGPTGELFF.